These 22 T cell receptor beta chains originate from one sample sequenced in a study of blood T cell repertoires in COVID-19. Assay used: immunoSEQ multiplex PCR; TCRdb lists only in-frame clones, some missing. Among around 40,000 clones listed, approximately 87% were seen once. The sequencing sample was made of peripheral blood. The receptors were gathered from a man aged 50 to 59 with active or convalescent COVID-19.

This clone was seen once. The V call is TRBV12-3 or TRBV12-4, the J call TRBJ1-6; D ambiguous. The CDR3 totals 11 residues. Trimming stripped 5 bases from V and 10 bases from J, with 6 bases between. CDR3: CASSTTSPLHF. CDR3 in DNA: TGTGCCAGCAGTACAACCTCACCCCTCCACTTT.

The chain is built from TRBV5-1 and TRBJ2-1; 14 nucleotides align to TRBD2. V shed 4 bases and J 3 bases; nucleotides not matched to a gene: 6. CDR1 is SGHRS and CDR2 is YFSETQ in the germline V gene. The CDR3 is 17 amino acids. For the CDR3, the DNA is TGCGCCAGCAGCCAGGGACTAGCGGGAGTAAACTACAATGAGCAGTTCTTC. This encodes CASSQGLAGVNYNEQFF.

The CDR3 spells CAIRLAGTGGEQFF. For the CDR3, the DNA is TGTGCCATCCGACTAGCGGGGACCGGGGGGGAGCAGTTCTTC. This chain joins TRBV27 and TRBJ2-1; 11 bases are shared with TRBD2. This CDR3 has 14 amino acids. CDR1 and CDR2 from the germline V gene are MNHEY and SMNVEV (reference sequence). With V trimmed by 10 bases and J by 10 bases, 12 bases remained unmatched.

The rearrangement uses TRBV4-2 and TRBJ1-5, with TRBD1 matching 7 bases. CDR1 and CDR2 from the germline V gene are LGHNA and YNFKEQ. With 4 bases clipped from V and 7 bases from J, the junction kept 7 bases outside the gene matches. The CDR3 covers 14 residues. The CDR3 DNA sequence: TGTGCCAGCAGCCCTACAGGGGTTAGGCAGCCCCAGCATTTT. It codes for CASSPTGVRQPQHF.

The rearrangement uses TRBV5-6 and TRBJ1-1, with a weak D call TRBD1 (5 bases). CDR3 length: 13 amino acids. V lost 5 bases, J lost 4 bases, and 12 bases lay in between. Germline values: CDR1 SGHDT, CDR2 YYEEEE. The CDR3 sequence is CASSFQGSTEAFF. The CDR3 DNA is TGTGCCAGCAGTTTTCAGGGTAGCACTGAAGCTTTCTTT.

The V gene is TRBV14, the J gene TRBJ1-1, with D possibly TRBD1 on 5 matching bases. Trimming left V 4 bases short and J 7 bases short, with 13 bases between. The CDR3 is 13 amino acids. Germline CDR1 SGHDN, CDR2 FVKESK. The CDR3 DNA sequence: TGTGCCAGCAGCCCCCAGCTACAGGTTGAAGCTTTCTTT. The encoded protein is CASSPQLQVEAFF.

In regard to this clone: One end of the junction varies from germline; a read error may be responsible. The J gene is TRBJ2-5, the V gene TRBV6-5; D is perhaps TRBD2 (6 bases). Germline CDR1 MNHEY, CDR2 SVGAGI. CDR3 length: 16 amino acids. The CDR3 sequence: CASGYTGVGPSKTQYF. DNA of the CDR3: TGTGCCAGCGGTTATACGGGGGTAGGCCCCAGTAAGACCCAGTACTTC.

This chain joins TRBV29-1 and TRBJ1-2; TRBD1 agrees at 7 bases. Per germline, CDR1 SQVTM and CDR2 ANQGSEA. The junction had 8 bases not matched to a gene; V was cut back by 6 bases and J by 7 bases. The CDR3 covers 12 residues. CDR3 nucleotides: TGCAGCGTCCGGGCAGGGGGGACTGGCTACACCTTC. Protein product: CSVRAGGTGYTF.

This sequence joins TRBV10-3 and TRBJ2-1; maybe TRBD1 (5 bases). Germline V gives CDR1 ENHRY, CDR2 SYGVKD. CDR3 length: 16 amino acids. The V and J ends lost 5 bases and 8 bases respectively, with 22 bases between them. CDR3 amino acids: CAISPSGVSRADEQFF. CDR3 nucleotides: TGTGCCATCAGTCCCTCCGGAGTCAGCAGGGCCGATGAGCAGTTCTTC.

This chain joins TRBV6-2 or TRBV6-3 and TRBJ1-5; 8 bases are a match to TRBD1. Germline V gene data show CDR1 as MNHEY and CDR2 as SVGEGT. The CDR3 covers 14 residues. Unmatched junction bases numbered 7, after V lost 5 bases and J lost 7 bases. In nucleotides, the CDR3 is TGTGCCAGCAGTGGACAGGGTGGATGGCAGCCCCAGCATTTT. Protein product: CASSGQGGWQPQHF.

The chain couples TRBV28 to TRBJ1-1; tentative D call: TRBD1 (6 bases). CDR3 length: 14 residues. The V end lost 9 bases, the J end lost 3 bases, and 17 bases lay between the germline ends. The germline V gene has CDR1 MDHEN and CDR2 SYDVKM. The CDR3 sequence: CASLLRGAHTEAFF. The DNA for the CDR3 is TGTGCCAGTCTCTTGCGGGGGGCCCACACTGAAGCTTTCTTT.

This clone occurred once. The chain combines TRBV4-1 with TRBJ2-7, with TRBD1 matching 7 bases. J lost 3 bases, V lost 1 base, and 3 bases had no gene match. CDR1 is MGHRA and CDR2 is YSYEKL in the germline V gene. CDR3 length: 14 amino acids. The CDR3 here is CASSQVGGGYEQYF. CDR3 bases: TGCGCCAGCAGCCAAGTAGGGGGCGGCTACGAGCAGTACTTC.

The chain employs TRBV28 and TRBJ1-1, with D perhaps matching TRBD1 (6 bases). The germline V gene has CDR1 MDHEN and CDR2 SYDVKM. With 7 bases removed from V and 4 bases from J, the gap between germline ends came to 19 bases. This CDR3 region has 15 residues. The DNA of the CDR3 is TGTGCCAGCAAATTAGGGGGGGGTGTCGGCACTGAAGCTTTCTTT. Translated, it gives CASKLGGGVGTEAFF.

This sequence joins TRBV5-1 and TRBJ2-7; no firm D call. The CDR3 is made up of 12 amino acids. V was trimmed by 7 bases and J by 7 bases, leaving 15 bases between them. CDR1 is SGHRS and CDR2 is YFSETQ in the germline V gene. CDR3 residues: CASGLGVGEQYF. The CDR3 DNA sequence: TGCGCCAGCGGTTTAGGAGTTGGGGAGCAGTACTTC.

J is TRBJ1-1 and V is TRBV7-9; D unclear. Trimming removed 2 bases from V and 4 bases from J, with 8 bases in between. This CDR3 is built from 13 residues. Looked up from germline, CDR1 is SEHNR and CDR2 is FQNEAQ (reference sequence). CDR3 in amino acids: CASSLKPGTEAFF. CDR3 in DNA: TGTGCCAGCAGCTTAAAACCAGGCACTGAAGCTTTCTTT.

There are a few counts of this clone. The chain employs TRBV5-1 and TRBJ2-2; weak D call: TRBD2 (6 bases). This CDR3 comprises 18 residues. In germline, CDR1 is SGHRS, CDR2 YFSETQ. V gave up 1 base and J gave up 7 bases, with 23 bases separating them. The CDR3 here is CASSLFLAGPLGGGELFF. In nucleotides, the CDR3 is TGCGCCAGCAGCTTGTTCTTGGCGGGACCACTGGGTGGCGGGGAGCTGTTTTTT. The full variable domain, completed using reference TRBV5-1 and TRBJ2-2, is KAGVTQTPRYLIKTRGQQVTLSCSPISGHRSVSWYQQTPGQGLQFLFEYFSETQRNKGNFPGRFSGRQFSNSRSEMNVSTLELGDSALYLCASSLFLAGPLGGGELFFGEGSRLTVL.

This chain uses TRBV6-5 with TRBJ2-7; D call uncertain. Between the trimmed V and J ends, which lost 6 bases and 0 bases, there was a span of 6 bases. Germline values: CDR1 MNHEY, CDR2 SVGAGI. The CDR3 totals 12 residues. The CDR3 spells CASRASSYEQYV. The DNA of the CDR3 is TGTGCCAGCAGGGCCAGCTCCTACGAGCAGTACGTC.

The chain couples TRBV7-2 to TRBJ1-1, with 8 bases that match TRBD1. With 9 bases clipped from V and 3 bases from J, the junction kept 12 bases outside the gene matches. The V gene's germline CDR1 is SGHTA and CDR2 FQGNSA. This CDR3 is built from 15 residues. CDR3 nucleotides: TGTGCCAGTAGCCGTCAGGGGGCTTCTGACACTGAAGCTTTCTTT. Translation: CASSRQGASDTEAFF.

The V and J genes are TRBV27 and TRBJ1-2; D call uncertain. Germline loops: CDR1 MNHEY, CDR2 SMNVEV (reference sequence). The ends were cut back, 3 bases at V and 3 bases at J, with 14 bases in the middle. The length of the CDR3 is 15 residues. Written as DNA, the CDR3 is TGTGCCAGCAGTTTTGGGAAGGGAGAGGACTATGGCTACACCTTC. Translation gives CASSFGKGEDYGYTF.

The rearrangement joins TRBV7-3 to TRBJ2-3; TRBD2 might be the D (5 bases). Looked up from germline, CDR1 is SGHTA and CDR2 is FQGTGA. V shed 6 bases and J shed 4 bases, with 11 bases lying between them. The CDR3 spans 13 residues. CDR3 nucleotides: TGTGCCAGCAGTTACGGACTCGCAGATACGCAGTATTTT. Translating gives CASSYGLADTQYF.

The rearrangement links TRBV5-1 to TRBJ2-2, with TRBD1 matching over 12 bases. Germline CDR1 reads SGHRS; CDR2 reads YFSETQ. V was pared by 4 bases and J by 3 bases, with 4 bases of the junction left unmatched. The CDR3 loop spans 16 amino acids. CDR3 nucleotide sequence: TGCGCCAGCAGCGGGGGACAGGGGGCTGACACCGGGGAGCTGTTTTTT. It translates to CASSGGQGADTGELFF.

This sequence joins TRBV5-4 and TRBJ2-3, with TRBD1 identical over 10 bases. V lost 7 bases, J lost 4 bases, and 3 bases stayed unmatched. The germline CDR1 and CDR2 sequences are SGHNT and YYREEE (reference sequence). The CDR3 has 13 amino acids. CDR3 DNA: TGTGCCAGCCAGACAGGGGGCGCAGATACGCAGTATTTT. This translates into CASQTGGADTQYF.